The 10 T cell receptor beta chains in this list originate from one sample, sequenced in a study of blood T cell repertoires in COVID-19 (dated by TCRdb to about 2020). The library was obtained by the immunoSEQ multiplex PCR assay. TCRdb obtained this table from immuneACCESS and retained in-frame rearrangements with V and J assigned. These tables miss some clones; where compared with another copy, unresolved V genes account for less than half of the shortfall, and the remainder is unexplained. Here the sample has around 150,000 clones; just under 90% occur a single time. The ten largest clones capture approximately 10% of the sample. The sequenced material came from peripheral blood. These receptors came from an older woman with COVID-19, enrolled during active disease.

The chain uses TRBV5-1 and TRBJ2-7; 8 positions match TRBD1. The CDR3 contains 12 residues. V gave up 5 bases and J gave up 6 bases; unmatched junction bases: 4. Germline CDR1 SGHRS, CDR2 YFSETQ. The CDR3 loop reads CASSRTGGEQYF. The CDR3, as DNA: TGCGCCAGCAGTCGTACAGGGGGCGAGCAGTACTTC.

The chain links TRBV28 to TRBJ1-6; no definite D call. The CDR3 has 14 amino acids. Germline V gene sequence: CDR1 MDHEN, CDR2 SYDVKM. V was trimmed by 4 bases and J by 5 bases, leaving 9 bases between them. The CDR3 DNA is TGTGCCAGCAGTTGGGCGGGGAATAATTCACCCCTCCACTTT. This translates into CASSWAGNNSPLHF.

Written as DNA, the CDR3 is TGTGCCAGAGGACACCACTCTGGAAACACCATATATTTT. This gives the protein CARGHHSGNTIYF. This chain links TRBV2 with TRBJ1-3; D is possibly TRBD1 (5 bases). Per the germline V gene, CDR1 is SNHLY and CDR2 is FYNNEI. The CDR3 consists of 13 residues. The V gene lost 9 bases and the J gene lost 0 bases, with 9 bases spanning the gap.

The J gene is TRBJ1-6, the V gene TRBV30; a weak D match, TRBD1 (6 bases). The germline V gene encodes CDR1 GTSNPN and CDR2 SVGIG (reference sequence). The CDR3 is 14 residues long. With 1 base removed from V and 10 bases from J, the gap between germline ends came to 14 bases. The DNA of the CDR3 is TGTGCCTGGAGTGGACAGGCCGGGGTCTCACCCCTCCACTTT. Amino acid sequence: CAWSGQAGVSPLHF.

This chain connects TRBV4-1 to TRBJ2-1; D call uncertain. The V gene lost 1 base and the J gene lost 4 bases, with 11 bases spanning the gap. The CDR3 length is 15 residues. Looked up from germline, CDR1 is MGHRA and CDR2 is YSYEKL. In DNA form, the CDR3 reads TGCGCCAGCAGCCAAGTGGCAGGATCGTACAATGAGCAGTTCTTC. It translates to CASSQVAGSYNEQFF.

This chain uses TRBV30 with TRBJ2-3; 9 bases line up with TRBD2. The CDR3 sequence is 11 residues long. Unmatched junction bases numbered 7, after V lost 8 bases and J lost 10 bases. Germline-derived CDR1 and CDR2 are GTSNPN and SVGIG (reference sequence). In nucleotides, the CDR3 is TGTGCCGGACGGACTAGCGTAGCGCAGTATTTT. Amino acid sequence: CAGRTSVAQYF.

The chain couples TRBV28 to TRBJ1-3; D call uncertain. The CDR3 covers 16 residues. Germline-derived CDR1 and CDR2 are MDHEN and SYDVKM. The germline V and J ends were trimmed by 2 bases and 2 bases, with 13 bases remaining between them. CDR3 residues: CASSLMSGITGNTIYF. The DNA of the CDR3 is TGTGCCAGCAGTTTAATGTCGGGAATTACTGGAAACACCATATATTTT.

The chain is built from TRBV11-3 and TRBJ2-1, with 7 bases aligning to TRBD2. Trimming removed 0 bases from V and 1 base from J; junction bases left unmatched: 3. The CDR3 covers 16 residues. The germline CDR1 and CDR2 sequences are SGHNT and YENEEA. The CDR3 DNA reads TGTGCCAGCAGCTTAGATTCTAGCGGATCCTACAATGAGCAGTTCTTC. Its protein is CASSLDSSGSYNEQFF.

V gene TRBV14 combines with J gene TRBJ2-7; TRBD1 matches at 10 bases. V was clipped by 2 bases and J by 3 bases; unmatched bases: 1. Germline CDR1 is SGHDN and CDR2 is FVKESK. The CDR3 contains 14 residues. CDR3 DNA: TGTGCCAGCAGCCAACGGACAGGGGGCTACGAGCAGTACTTC. Its protein product is CASSQRTGGYEQYF.

The V and J genes are TRBV5-4 and TRBJ2-1; 10 bases agree with TRBD2. The ends lost 3 bases at V and 3 bases at J; junction bases unmatched: 3. Germline V gene lookup returns CDR1 SGHNT and CDR2 YYREEE (reference sequence). The length of the CDR3 is 15 residues. CDR3 bases: TGTGCCAGCAGCTCCCGACTAGCGGGCTACAATGAGCAGTTCTTC. Protein sequence: CASSSRLAGYNEQFF.